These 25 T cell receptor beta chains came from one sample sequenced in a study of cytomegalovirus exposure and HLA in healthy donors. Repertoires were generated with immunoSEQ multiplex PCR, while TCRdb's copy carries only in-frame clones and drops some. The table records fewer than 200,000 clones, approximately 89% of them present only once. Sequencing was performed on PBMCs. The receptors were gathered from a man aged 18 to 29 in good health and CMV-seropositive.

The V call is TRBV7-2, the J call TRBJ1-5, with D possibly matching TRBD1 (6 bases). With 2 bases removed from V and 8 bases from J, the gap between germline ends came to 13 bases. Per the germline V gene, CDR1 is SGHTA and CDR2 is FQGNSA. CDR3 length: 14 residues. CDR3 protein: CASSLSGVKEPQHF. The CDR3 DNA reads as TGTGCCAGCAGCTTATCAGGGGTCAAGGAGCCCCAGCATTTT. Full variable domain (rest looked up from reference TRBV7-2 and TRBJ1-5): GAGVSQSPSNKVTEKGKDVELRCDPISGHTALYWYRQSLGQGLEFLIYFQGNSAPDKSGLPSDRFSAERTGGSVSTLTIQRTQQEDSAVYLCASSLSGVKEPQHFGDGTRLSIL.

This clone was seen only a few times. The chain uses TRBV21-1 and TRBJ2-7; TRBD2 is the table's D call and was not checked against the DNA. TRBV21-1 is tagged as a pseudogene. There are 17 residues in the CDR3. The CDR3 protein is CASSTRDYRLWRYEQYF. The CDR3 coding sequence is TGTGCCAGCAGCACCCGGGACTACCGACTTTGGAGATACGAGCAGTACTTC.

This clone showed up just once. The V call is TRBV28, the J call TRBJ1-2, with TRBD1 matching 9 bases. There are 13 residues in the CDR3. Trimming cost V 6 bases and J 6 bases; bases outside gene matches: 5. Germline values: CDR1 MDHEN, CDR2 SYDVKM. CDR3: CASSLQGANGYTF. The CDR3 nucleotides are TGTGCCAGCAGCCTACAGGGGGCTAATGGCTACACCTTC.

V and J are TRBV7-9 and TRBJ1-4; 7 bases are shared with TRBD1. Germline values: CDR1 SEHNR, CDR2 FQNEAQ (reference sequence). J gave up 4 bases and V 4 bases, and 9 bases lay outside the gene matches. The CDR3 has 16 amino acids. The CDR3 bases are TGTGCCAGCAGCTCGGGACAGAGCCGAATTAATGAAAAACTGTTTTTT. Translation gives CASSSGQSRINEKLFF.

Written as DNA, the CDR3 is TGTGCCAGCAGTTGGACTAGCGGGAGATCAGAGACCCAGTACTTC. Translating gives CASSWTSGRSETQYF. V and J are TRBV7-2 and TRBJ2-5; 13 bases map to TRBD2. The V and J ends lost 6 bases and 4 bases, in that order; junction bases with no gene match: 5. The CDR3 extends over 15 amino acids. CDR1 is SGHTA and CDR2 is FQGNSA in the germline V gene.

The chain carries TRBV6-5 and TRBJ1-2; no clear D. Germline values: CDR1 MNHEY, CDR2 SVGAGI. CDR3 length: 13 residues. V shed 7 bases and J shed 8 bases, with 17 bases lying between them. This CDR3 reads CASKAAWVEGYTF. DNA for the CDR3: TGTGCCAGCAAGGCCGCCTGGGTGGAGGGCTACACCTTC.

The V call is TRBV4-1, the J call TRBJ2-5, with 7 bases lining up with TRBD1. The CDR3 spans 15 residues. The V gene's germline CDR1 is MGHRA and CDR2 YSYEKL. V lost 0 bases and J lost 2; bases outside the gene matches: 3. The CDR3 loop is CASSQDPGQQETQYF. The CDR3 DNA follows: TGCGCCAGCAGCCAAGATCCGGGACAGCAAGAGACCCAGTACTTC.

The CDR3 is CASSVEGPNTGELFF. CDR3 DNA: TGTGCCAGCAGTGTTGAGGGTCCGAACACCGGGGAGCTGTTTTTT. The chain couples TRBV2 to TRBJ2-2, with D possibly matching TRBD2 (5 bases). The CDR3 covers 15 residues. The germline V and J ends were trimmed by 4 bases and 0 bases, with 9 bases remaining between them. From germline, CDR1 is SNHLY and CDR2 FYNNEI. Together with reference TRBV2 and TRBJ2-2, the CDR3 gives the full variable domain: EPEVTQTPSHQVTQMGQEVILRCVPISNHLYFYWYRQILGQKVEFLVSFYNNEISEKSEIFDDQFSVERPDGSNFTLKIRSTKLEDSAMYFCASSVEGPNTGELFFGEGSRLTVL.

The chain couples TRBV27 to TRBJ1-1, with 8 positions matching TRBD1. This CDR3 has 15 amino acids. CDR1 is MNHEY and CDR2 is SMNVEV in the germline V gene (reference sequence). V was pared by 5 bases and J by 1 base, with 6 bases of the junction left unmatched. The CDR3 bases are TGTGCCAGCAGTCCCTTGGACAGGGCGAACACTGAAGCTTTCTTT. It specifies CASSPLDRANTEAFF.

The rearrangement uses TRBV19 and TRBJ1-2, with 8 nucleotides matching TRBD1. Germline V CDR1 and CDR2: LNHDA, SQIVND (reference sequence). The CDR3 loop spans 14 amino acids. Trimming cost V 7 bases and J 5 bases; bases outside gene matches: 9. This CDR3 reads CASKFPGQAYGYTF. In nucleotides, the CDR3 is TGTGCCAGTAAATTTCCGGGACAGGCGTATGGCTACACCTTC.

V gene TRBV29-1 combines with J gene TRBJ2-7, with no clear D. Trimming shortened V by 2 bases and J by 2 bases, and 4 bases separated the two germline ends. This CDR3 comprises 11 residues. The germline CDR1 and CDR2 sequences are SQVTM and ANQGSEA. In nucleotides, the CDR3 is TGCAGCGTTGAACTCCCCTACGAGCAGTACTTC. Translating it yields CSVELPYEQYF.

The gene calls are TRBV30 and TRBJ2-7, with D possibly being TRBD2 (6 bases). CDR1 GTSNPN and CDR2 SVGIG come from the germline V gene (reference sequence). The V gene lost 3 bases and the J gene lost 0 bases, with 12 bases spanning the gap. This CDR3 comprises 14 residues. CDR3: CAWRLGGSSYEQYF. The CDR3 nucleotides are TGTGCCTGGAGGCTCGGGGGATCCTCCTACGAGCAGTACTTC.

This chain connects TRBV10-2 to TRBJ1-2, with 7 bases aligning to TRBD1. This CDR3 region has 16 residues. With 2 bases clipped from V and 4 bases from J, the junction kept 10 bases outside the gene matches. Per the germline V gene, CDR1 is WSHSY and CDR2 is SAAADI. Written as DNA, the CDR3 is TGCGCCAGCAGTGAGCGCCTTTACAGGGGAAGCTATGGCTACACCTTC. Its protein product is CASSERLYRGSYGYTF.

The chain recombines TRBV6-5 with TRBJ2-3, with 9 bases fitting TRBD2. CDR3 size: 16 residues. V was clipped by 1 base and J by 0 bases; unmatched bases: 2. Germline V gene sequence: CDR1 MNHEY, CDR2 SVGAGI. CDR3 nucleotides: TGTGCCAGCAGTTACTGGGCGGGGGGGAGCACAGATACGCAGTATTTT. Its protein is CASSYWAGGSTDTQYF.

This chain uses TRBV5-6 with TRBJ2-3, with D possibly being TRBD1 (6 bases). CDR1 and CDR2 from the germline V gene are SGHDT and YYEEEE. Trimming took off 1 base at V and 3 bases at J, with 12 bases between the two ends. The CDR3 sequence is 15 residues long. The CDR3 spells CASSLMSRGTDTQYF. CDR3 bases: TGTGCCAGCAGCTTGATGTCGAGGGGGACAGATACGCAGTATTTT.

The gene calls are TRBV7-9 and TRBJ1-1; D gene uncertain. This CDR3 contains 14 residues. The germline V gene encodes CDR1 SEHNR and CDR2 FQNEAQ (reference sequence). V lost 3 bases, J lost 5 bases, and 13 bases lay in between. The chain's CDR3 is CASSFLRERTEAFF. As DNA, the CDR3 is TGTGCCAGCAGCTTTCTGCGGGAGAGAACTGAAGCTTTCTTT.

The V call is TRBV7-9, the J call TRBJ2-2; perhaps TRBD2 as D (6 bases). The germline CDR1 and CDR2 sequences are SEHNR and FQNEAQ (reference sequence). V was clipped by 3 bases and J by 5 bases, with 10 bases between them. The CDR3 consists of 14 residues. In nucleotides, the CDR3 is TGTGCCAGCAGCTTCACGGGAGAGACCGGGGAGCTGTTTTTT. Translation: CASSFTGETGELFF. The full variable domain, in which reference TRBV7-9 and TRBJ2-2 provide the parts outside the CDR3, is DTGVSQNPRHKITKRGQNVTFRCDPISEHNRLYWYRQTLGQGPEFLTYFQNEAQLEKSRLLSDRFSAERPKGSFSTLEIQRTEQGDSAMYLCASSFTGETGELFFGEGSRLTVL.

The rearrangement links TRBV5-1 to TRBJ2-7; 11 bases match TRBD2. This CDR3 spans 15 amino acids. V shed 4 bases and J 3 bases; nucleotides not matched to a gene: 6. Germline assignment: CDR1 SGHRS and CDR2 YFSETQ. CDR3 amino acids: CASSPGGTSGYEQYF. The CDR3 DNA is TGCGCCAGCAGCCCCGGTGGGACTAGCGGCTACGAGCAGTACTTC.

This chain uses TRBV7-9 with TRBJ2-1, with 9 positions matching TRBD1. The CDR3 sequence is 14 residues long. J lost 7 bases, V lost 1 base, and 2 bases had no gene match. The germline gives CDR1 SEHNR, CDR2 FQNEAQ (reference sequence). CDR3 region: CASSLVDRGNEQFF. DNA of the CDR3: TGTGCCAGCAGCTTAGTGGACAGGGGAAATGAGCAGTTCTTC.

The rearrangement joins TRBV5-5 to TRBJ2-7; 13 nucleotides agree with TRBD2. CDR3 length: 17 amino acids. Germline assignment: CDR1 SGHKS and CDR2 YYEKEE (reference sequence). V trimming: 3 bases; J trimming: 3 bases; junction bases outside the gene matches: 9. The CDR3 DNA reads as TGTGCCAGCAGCTCCGGGACTAGCGGGACCTTGGGCTACGAGCAGTACTTC. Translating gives CASSSGTSGTLGYEQYF. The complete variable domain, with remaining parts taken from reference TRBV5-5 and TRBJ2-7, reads DAGVTQSPTHLIKTRGQQVTLRCSPISGHKSVSWYQQVLGQGPQFIFQYYEKEERGRGNFPDRFSARQFPNYSSELNVNALLLGDSALYLCASSSGTSGTLGYEQYFGPGTRLTVT.

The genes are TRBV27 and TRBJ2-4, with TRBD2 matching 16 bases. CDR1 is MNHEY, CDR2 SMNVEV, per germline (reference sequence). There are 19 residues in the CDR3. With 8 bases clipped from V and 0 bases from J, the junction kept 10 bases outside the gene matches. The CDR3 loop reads CASGPGTSGRALAKNIQYF. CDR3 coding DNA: TGTGCCAGCGGTCCCGGGACTAGCGGGAGGGCCCTAGCCAAAAACATTCAGTACTTC.

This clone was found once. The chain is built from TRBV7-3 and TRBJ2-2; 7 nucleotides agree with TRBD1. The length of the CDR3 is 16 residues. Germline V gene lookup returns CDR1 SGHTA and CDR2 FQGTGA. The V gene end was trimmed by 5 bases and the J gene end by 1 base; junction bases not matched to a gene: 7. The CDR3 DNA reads TGTGCCAGCAGCCCAAAACAGGGGCTGAACACCGGGGAGCTGTTTTTT. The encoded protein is CASSPKQGLNTGELFF.

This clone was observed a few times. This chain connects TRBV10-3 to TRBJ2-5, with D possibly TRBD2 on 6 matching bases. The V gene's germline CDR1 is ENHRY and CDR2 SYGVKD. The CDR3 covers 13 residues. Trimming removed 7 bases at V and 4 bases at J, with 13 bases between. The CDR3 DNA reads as TGTGCCATCAATTCCGGCGGGACAGAGACCCAGTACTTC. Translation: CAINSGGTETQYF.

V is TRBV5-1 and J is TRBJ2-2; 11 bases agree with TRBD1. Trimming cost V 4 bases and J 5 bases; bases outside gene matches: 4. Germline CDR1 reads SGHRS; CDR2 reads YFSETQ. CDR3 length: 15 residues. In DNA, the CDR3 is TGCGCCAGCAGCCCGGGGACAGGGGGGACCGGGGAGCTGTTTTTT. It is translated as CASSPGTGGTGELFF.

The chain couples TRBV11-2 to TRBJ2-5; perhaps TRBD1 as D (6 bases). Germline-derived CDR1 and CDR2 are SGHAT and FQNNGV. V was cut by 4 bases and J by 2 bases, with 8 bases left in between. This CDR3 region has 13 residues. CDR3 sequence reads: CASSWTEQETQYF. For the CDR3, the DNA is TGTGCCAGCAGCTGGACAGAGCAAGAGACCCAGTACTTC. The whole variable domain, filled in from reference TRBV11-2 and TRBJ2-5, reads EAGVAQSPRYKIIEKRQSVAFWCNPISGHATLYWYQQILGQGPKLLIQFQNNGVVDDSQLPKDRFSAERLKGVDSTLKIQPAKLEDSAVYLCASSWTEQETQYFGPGTRLLVL.